The T cell receptor (beta chain) described here comes from a study of T cells after yellow fever vaccination. On the study more broadly: Investigators used CD3, CD45RA, CCR7 and CD95 to sort the EM, EMRA, CM and Tscm memory subsets. Overall study results and limits: On re-exposure, the response was weaker but peaked faster, at day 5 versus 15. Post-booster repertoires contained most primary-vaccination clones again (roughly 96% CD4, less than 90% CD8).

CDR1 ENHRY and CDR2 SYGVKD come from the germline V gene. Trimming at V came to 8 bases and at J to 4 bases, leaving 15 bases not matched to a gene. This CDR3 spans 18 amino acids. UMIs and a universal primer site were added when TCR cDNA was made by 5'RACE template switching. Each CDR3 protein gets one entry after TCRdb re-called the 5' RACE reads with MiXCR. This sample has 20,000 to 30,000 distinct CDR3 sequences; 5.5% occur once, and the top ten carry 12%. The origin of this receptor is a man between 25 and 39 years old who received the YFV17D yellow fever vaccine. The chain recombines TRBV10-3 with TRBJ2-3; 13 bases line up with TRBD2. The sample here was PBMCs, either bulk or a sorted T-cell subset (CD4+, CD8+, memory, or dextramer-sorted; not recorded which), taken 15 days after the yellow fever booster vaccination. CDR3 sequence (DNA): TGTGCCATCGGCCCCGGGACTAGCGGGACCTCGGGCCCAGATACGCAGTATTTT. Protein product: CAIGPGTSGTSGPDTQYF.